The 18 T cell receptor beta chains presented below share a single source sample, sequenced in a study of blood T cell repertoires in COVID-19. Some clones are missing from TCRdb's copy, which holds only in-frame ones; the method was immunoSEQ multiplex PCR. Among 80,000 to 100,000 clones listed, roughly 80% were seen once. The material sequenced was peripheral blood. The receptors were gathered from a man aged 55-75 years with acute or convalescent COVID-19.

The CDR3 sequence: CASRRGHTDTQYF. Here the CDR3 DNA reads TGTGCCAGCAGGCGGGGCCACACAGATACGCAGTATTTT. The chain is built from TRBV2 and TRBJ2-3, with D possibly TRBD2 on 6 matching bases. Germline-derived CDR1 and CDR2 are SNHLY and FYNNEI. The ends were cut back, 6 bases at V and 2 bases at J, with 9 bases in the middle. The CDR3 contains 13 residues.

The rearrangement links TRBV9 to TRBJ2-7, with TRBD1 identical over 8 bases. The CDR3 is made up of 16 amino acids. Germline V lookup: CDR1 SGDLS, CDR2 YYNGEE. With V trimmed by 3 bases and J by 6 bases, 14 bases remained unmatched. The CDR3 is CASSAGLKTGVSEQYF. In DNA form, the CDR3 reads TGTGCCAGCAGCGCGGGATTGAAGACAGGGGTTTCCGAGCAGTACTTC.

The chain employs TRBV5-4 and TRBJ1-1; 9 bases are a match to TRBD1. V was pared by 4 bases and J by 1 base, with 11 bases of the junction left unmatched. In germline, CDR1 is SGHNT, CDR2 YYREEE (reference sequence). This CDR3 has 17 amino acids. The CDR3 nucleotides read TGTGCCAGCAGCGGACAGACAGGGGGTGTGTGGAACACTGAAGCTTTCTTT. This translates into CASSGQTGGVWNTEAFF.

A single count supports this clone. Relative to the germline gene, one junction end is altered; a read error may explain this. J is TRBJ2-1 and V is TRBV9, with a tentative D call TRBD2 (6 bases). This CDR3 has 16 amino acids. Germline V gene sequence: CDR1 SGDLS, CDR2 YYNGEE. DNA of the CDR3: TGTGCCAGCAGCTCTGAGGTGGGAGGATCCTTCAATGAGCAGTTCTTC. Translated: CASSSEVGGSFNEQFF.

The rearrangement links TRBV7-9 to TRBJ1-4, with unresolved D. Per the germline V gene, CDR1 is SEHNR and CDR2 is FQNEAQ (reference sequence). V dropped 1 base and J dropped 6 bases, with 15 bases sitting between them. CDR3 size: 16 residues. CDR3 sequence reads: CASSLGSIGRDEKLFF. CDR3 nucleotides: TGTGCCAGCAGCTTAGGTTCAATAGGTCGGGATGAAAAACTGTTTTTT.

J is TRBJ2-2 and V is TRBV27, with 8 bases lining up with TRBD2. Germline loops: CDR1 MNHEY, CDR2 SMNVEV (reference sequence). The CDR3 consists of 16 residues. The V segment lost 1 base and the J segment 0 bases; nucleotides outside the gene matches: 1. The CDR3 region has the DNA TGTGCCAGCAGTTTATTCGGGAGGGCGAACACCGGGGAGCTGTTTTTT. Encoded protein: CASSLFGRANTGELFF.

A remark on this clone: This clone may be a read error of a much larger clone one base away. The chain uses TRBV6-5 and TRBJ1-1; 7 nucleotides agree with TRBD1. Germline V CDR1 and CDR2: MNHEY, SVGAGI. The length of the CDR3 is 14 residues. V lost 5 bases and J lost 0; bases outside the gene matches: 3. The CDR3 region is CASSKQGMNTEAFF. The DNA of the CDR3 is TGTGCCAGCAGTAAACAGGGGATGAACACTGAAGCTTTCTTT.

The rearrangement joins TRBV19 to TRBJ1-5, with 8 bases fitting TRBD1. The CDR3 length is 15 residues. The V gene end was trimmed by 7 bases and the J gene end by 4 bases; junction bases not matched to a gene: 9. Germline CDR1 LNHDA, CDR2 SQIVND (reference sequence). CDR3 DNA sequence: TGTGCCAGTACTTTGGACAGGGCAGCGAATCAGCCCCAGCATTTT. This sequence encodes CASTLDRAANQPQHF. The full variable domain, rest sourced from reference TRBV19 and TRBJ1-5, is DGGITQSPKYLFRKEGQNVTLSCEQNLNHDAMYWYRQDPGQGLRLIYYSQIVNDFQKGDIAEGYSVSREKKESFPLTVTSAQKNPTAFYLCASTLDRAANQPQHFGDGTRLSIL.

This clone was found a few times. At one of its ends the junction is not consistent with the germline gene, which may arise from a read error. The genes are TRBV7-7 and TRBJ2-3; perhaps TRBD2 as D (5 bases). The CDR3 covers 16 residues. Germline lookup yields CDR1 SSHAT and CDR2 FNYEAQ (reference sequence). The CDR3 region is CASSPFRGWGTDTQYF. As DNA, the CDR3 is TGTGCTAGCAGCCCCTTTCGCGGGTGGGGCACAGATACGCAGTATTTT.

This clone has only one observation. The chain joins TRBV5-1 to TRBJ2-5; 13 nucleotides line up with TRBD2. The junction had 2 bases not matched to a gene; V was cut back by 4 bases and J by 2 bases. The germline V gene has CDR1 SGHRS and CDR2 YFSETQ. The CDR3 is 15 amino acids. DNA of the CDR3: TGCGCCAGCAGCAAGGGACTAGCGGGGCAAGAGACCCAGTACTTC. Amino acids: CASSKGLAGQETQYF. The full variable domain, with the rest looked up from reference TRBV5-1 and TRBJ2-5, is KAGVTQTPRYLIKTRGQQVTLSCSPISGHRSVSWYQQTPGQGLQFLFEYFSETQRNKGNFPGRFSGRQFSNSRSEMNVSTLELGDSALYLCASSKGLAGQETQYFGPGTRLLVL.

The genes are TRBV15 and TRBJ2-7, with D possibly being TRBD2 (6 bases). The CDR3 is made up of 17 amino acids. Germline CDR1 reads LNHNV; CDR2 reads YYDKDF (reference sequence). Deletions cut 1 base from V and 5 bases from J, with 21 bases between. The CDR3 DNA follows: TGTGCCACCAGCAGAGGAGGGACGGGGGTGATTTGGAACGAGCAGTACTTC. This sequence encodes CATSRGGTGVIWNEQYF.

Here the CDR3 DNA reads TGTGCCAGCAGCTTGATAAACAGGGGAACTGAAGCTTTCTTT. It codes for CASSLINRGTEAFF. The chain uses TRBV5-6 and TRBJ1-1, with 7 bases that match TRBD1. The V segment lost 1 base and the J segment 5 bases; nucleotides outside the gene matches: 5. The CDR3 has 14 residues. Germline loops: CDR1 SGHDT, CDR2 YYEEEE.

The rearrangement joins TRBV10-3 to TRBJ2-7, with D tentatively TRBD2 (5 bases). The V end was cut by 4 bases, the J end by 6 bases, with 7 bases between. Germline V gives CDR1 ENHRY, CDR2 SYGVKD. The CDR3 is made up of 11 amino acids. The CDR3 protein is CAISGGVEQYF. The CDR3 region has the DNA TGTGCCATCAGTGGGGGAGTCGAGCAGTACTTC.

This chain uses TRBV7-3 with TRBJ2-3; D not resolved. The CDR3 is made up of 13 amino acids. Germline CDR1 reads SGHTA; CDR2 reads FQGTGA. Trimming pared 2 bases from V and 5 bases from J, leaving 8 bases between. This CDR3 reads CASSLRFLDTQYF. CDR3 nucleotides: TGTGCCAGCAGCTTACGGTTTTTAGATACGCAGTATTTT.

The CDR3 spells CASSPGRRNYGYTF. The CDR3 DNA reads as TGTGCCAGCTCACCGGGCAGACGTAACTATGGCTACACCTTC. The rearrangement uses TRBV18 and TRBJ1-2; no clear D gene. The germline V gene encodes CDR1 KGHSH and CDR2 LQKENI. The CDR3 runs 14 residues. The V end lost 3 bases, the J end lost 1 base, and 9 bases lay between the germline ends.

The chain is built from TRBV9 and TRBJ1-3; 9 bases are shared with TRBD1. Trimming cost V 0 bases and J 3 bases; bases outside gene matches: 7. This CDR3 is 17 amino acids long. Germline CDR1 reads SGDLS; CDR2 reads YYNGEE. CDR3 bases: TGTGCCAGCAGCGTAGGCCCACAGGGGGCATTTGGAAACACCATATATTTT. Its protein product is CASSVGPQGAFGNTIYF.

Written as DNA, the CDR3 is TGTGCCAGCAGCCAAGGATGGCCAGCGGGGGTTCTCACCCAGTACTTC. It is translated as CASSQGWPAGVLTQYF. The V and J genes are TRBV3-1 (or the pseudogene TRBV3-2) and TRBJ2-5; 8 bases are a match to TRBD2. Germline CDR1 and CDR2: LGHDT and YNNKEL (reference sequence). CDR3 length: 16 residues. The V gene end was trimmed by 1 base and the J gene end by 8 bases; junction bases not matched to a gene: 12.

This clone was seen many times. This chain uses TRBV11-2 with TRBJ1-3, with TRBD1 matching 10 bases. The V gene's germline CDR1 is SGHAT and CDR2 FQNNGV. This CDR3 comprises 15 residues. Unmatched junction bases numbered 5, after V lost 5 bases and J lost 4 bases. CDR3 sequence reads: CASSTDRGQGNTIYF. CDR3 DNA sequence: TGTGCCAGCAGCACCGACAGGGGGCAAGGAAACACCATATATTTT.